This T cell receptor beta chain was profiled in a study of blood T cells in healthy people across ages. Whole-study findings and limits: Since the PBMCs were unsorted, naive and antigen-experienced cells could not be conclusively compared. Diversity figures derived from one million T cells were judged to underestimate the true value.

With regard to this clonotype: Antigen specificity is unknown.

Together with a sample-barcoded 5' primer, a J-beta primer mix was included in a second PCR lasting roughly 6 to 12 cycles. Sequencing of every sample gave 3 million or more CDR3-containing paired-end reads. In TCRdb, the 5' RACE reads were re-called with MiXCR into one record per CDR3 protein. The sample includes about a million distinct CDR3 sequences, around 48% seen only once; the top ten take about an eighth. Looked up from germline, CDR1 is MNHNS and CDR2 is SASEGT. This CDR3 region has 13 residues. Trimming cost V 1 base and J 7 bases, with 8 bases left between them. The gene calls are TRBV6-1 and TRBJ1-5; the D gene is possibly TRBD1 (5 bases). The TCR comes from a man aged 25-45 years in good health. The sample comprised blood. The CDR3 DNA reads as TGTGCCAGCAGTGAAGTAGAGGGGCAGCCCCAGCATTTT. It specifies CASSEVEGQPQHF.